The 30 T cell receptor beta chains in this list originate from one sample, sequenced in a study of tumor-infiltrating lymphocytes in primary liver carcinoma. TCR beta cDNA came from approximately 490 ng total RNA, primed with a constant-region primer. Slightly modified ARM-PCR served as the procedure for the TCR beta libraries. These libraries came from three rounds of nested multiplex PCR. Rounds one and two of PCR, each of about 10 cycles, were primed with TRBV1-TRBV30 forward primers and a C-beta reverse primer. Each CDR3 protein gets one entry after TCRdb re-called the multiplex PCR reads with MiXCR. This table has over 45,000 distinct CDR3 sequences, 65% to 80% appearing once. Unsorted bulk tissue, about 19-30 mg of it, served as the source for co-extraction of RNA and DNA. Sequenced material: liver tumor tissue from sampling region 5. Described subset: tumor region T5, tumor centre. The receptors come from a man aged 35-49 years with primary liver carcinoma and hepatitis B virus infection.

The V gene is TRBV6-2 or TRBV6-3, the J gene TRBJ1-5, with a possible D match to TRBD1 (6 bases). The CDR3 spans 15 residues. CDR1 is MNHEY, CDR2 SVGEGT, per germline. The CDR3 loop reads CVGSYRSGGNQPQHF. The DNA for the CDR3 is TGTGTCGGCAGTTACCGCTCAGGGGGCAATCAGCCCCAGCATTTT.

This chain connects TRBV20-1 to TRBJ2-3; D is uncertain. This CDR3 contains 15 residues. The germline gives CDR1 DFQATT, CDR2 SNEGSKA (reference sequence). Trimming took off 1 base at V and 1 base at J, with 12 bases between the two ends. The CDR3 here is CSARAWPGGTDTQYF. The DNA for the CDR3 is TGCAGTGCTAGAGCTTGGCCAGGAGGCACAGATACGCAGTATTTT.

This clonotype appeared a few times. V and J are TRBV11-3 and TRBJ2-7; possibly TRBD1 for D (5 bases). CDR3 length equals 12 residues. Looked up from germline, CDR1 is SGHNT and CDR2 is YENEEA. The ends were cut back, 5 bases at V and 0 bases at J, with 5 bases in the middle. CDR3 loop: CASSDSSYEQYF. The CDR3 DNA reads as TGTGCCAGCAGCGACAGCTCCTACGAGCAGTACTTC.

A remark on this clonotype: This is likely a read error, given that the CDR3 carries no conserved phenylalanine or tryptophan at its end. CDR3 in DNA: TGTGCCAGTAACTCCAGACAGGCTTCGAACACCGGGGAGCTGTTTATT. It yields the protein CASNSRQASNTGELFI. The J gene is TRBJ2-2, the V gene TRBV11-2; D might be TRBD1 (6 bases). CDR1 is SGHAT, CDR2 FQNNGV, per germline. Trimming removed 9 bases from V and 0 bases from J, with 17 bases in between. The CDR3 consists of 16 residues.

A note on this clonotype: The germline gene is not matched at one end of the junction; a read error may be the cause. V is TRBV6-5 and J is TRBJ2-1; D is uncertain. Germline CDR1 MNHEY, CDR2 SVGAGI. The CDR3 spans 15 residues. CDR3 amino acids: CVSSPGSYSYNEQFF. The CDR3 DNA follows: TGTGTCAGCAGTCCTGGCTCTTACTCCTACAATGAGCAGTTCTTC.

This clonotype appeared a few times. The conserved final phenylalanine or tryptophan is absent from the CDR3, which likely points to a read error. The chain links TRBV11-2 to TRBJ2-7; D is unresolved. The CDR3 contains 15 residues. The germline gives CDR1 SGHAT, CDR2 FQNNGV. The V end lost 3 bases, the J end lost 5 bases, and 17 bases lay between the germline ends. In DNA form, the CDR3 reads TGTGCCAGCAGCTTGGTATCTTCGTTTCAGGACGAGCAGTACCTC. Its translation is CASSLVSSFQDEQYL.

In regard to this clonotype: Since no conserved phenylalanine or tryptophan closes the CDR3, a read error is the likely cause. V usage is TRBV6-5 and J usage is TRBJ2-6, with D possibly TRBD1 on 5 matching bases. Trimming took 6 bases from V and 2 from J, leaving 20 bases between them. Germline loops: CDR1 MNHEY, CDR2 SVGAGI. The CDR3 is 18 amino acids. This CDR3 reads CASRLWSGMKAGANVLTV. CDR3 DNA: TGTGCCAGCAGACTTTGGTCAGGGATGAAAGCTGGGGCCAACGTCCTGACTGTC.

The V gene is TRBV4-1, the J gene TRBJ2-7; D possibly corresponds to TRBD1 (5 bases). CDR3 size: 16 residues. Germline CDR1 MGHRA, CDR2 YSYEKL. Between the trimmed V and J ends, which lost 7 bases and 2 bases, there was a span of 21 bases. In DNA, the CDR3 is TGCGCCAGCAACCCACGAGGCGGACATGGGGCCTACGAGCAGTACTTC. Translation: CASNPRGGHGAYEQYF.

This clonotype was observed at least ten times. V and J are TRBV21-1 and TRBJ2-1; TRBD1, the D gene given by the table, was not confirmed from the DNA. TRBV21-1 is a pseudogene locus. CDR3 length: 18 residues. The CDR3 is CASSKGGARDRHYNEQFF. As DNA, the CDR3 is TGTGCCAGCAGCAAAGGAGGAGCCCGGGACCGTCACTACAATGAGCAGTTCTTC.

In regard to this clonotype: One end of the junction fails to match germline, which may point to a read error. The rearrangement joins TRBV10-3 to TRBJ1-5; 9 bases are a match to TRBD1. Per germline, CDR1 ENHRY and CDR2 SYGVKD. The CDR3 has 15 residues. CDR3 in amino acids: CAISDPDRGNQPLHF. CDR3 bases: TGTGCTATCAGTGACCCGGACAGGGGCAATCAGCCCCTGCATTTT.

The rearrangement uses TRBV29-1 and TRBJ2-7, with 7 bases fitting TRBD1. The CDR3 runs to 13 residues. V gave up 7 bases and J gave up 4 bases; unmatched junction bases: 10. Germline V gives CDR1 SQVTM, CDR2 ANQGSEA. CDR3 bases: TGCAGCGCTCCCCGGGCAGGGGGTTACGAGCAGTACTTC. This sequence encodes CSAPRAGGYEQYF.

Concerning this clonotype: One end of the junction varies from germline; a read error may be responsible. The chain combines TRBV29-1 with TRBJ2-1, with D uncertain. The CDR3 contains 11 residues. Germline loops: CDR1 SQVTM, CDR2 ANQGSEA. CDR3 sequence reads: CSVELEYEQLF. CDR3 nucleotide sequence: TGCAGCGTTGAACTGGAGTATGAGCAGTTGTTC.

The chain combines TRBV4-1 with TRBJ2-1, with D perhaps matching TRBD1 or TRBD2 (5 bases each). Trimming took 2 bases from V and 5 from J, leaving 16 bases between them. The germline V gene has CDR1 MGHRA and CDR2 YSYEKL. The CDR3 is 16 amino acids. In nucleotides, the CDR3 is TGCGCCAGCAGCCAATCCGGGGCTAGTGGCGACAATGAGCAGTTCTTC. This encodes CASSQSGASGDNEQFF.

This clonotype showed up just once. Germline is not matched at one junction end, which may reflect a read error. The chain employs TRBV11-2 and TRBJ1-4; D might be TRBD1 (5 bases). CDR1 and CDR2 from the germline V gene are SGHAT and FQNNGV. The CDR3 length is 14 residues. CDR3 loop: CAISLELGDEKLFF. The CDR3 coding sequence is TGTGCCATCAGCTTAGAGCTCGGGGACGAAAAACTGTTTTTT.

Concerning this clonotype itself: The DNA is omitted, as the CDR3 cannot be located on it reliably, and the CDR3 follows TCRdb's listing. The chain carries TRBV29-1 and TRBJ1-1. Per germline, CDR1 SQVTM and CDR2 ANQGSEA. The CDR3 contains 12 residues when both ends are counted. CDR3 in amino acids: CSVGKGSIEAFF.

On this clonotype: Germline and junction disagree at one end, which may indicate a read error. CDR3 region: CVSTLHGASEQFF. The CDR3 bases are TGTGTCAGCACCTTACATGGGGCGAGTGAGCAGTTCTTC. The chain has TRBV12-3 or TRBV12-4 and TRBJ2-1, with a tentative D call TRBD1 (5 bases). There are 13 residues in the CDR3.

Of note for this clonotype: One end of the junction varies from germline; a read error may be responsible. The chain employs TRBV11-2 and TRBJ2-1; 7 bases line up with TRBD2. CDR1 and CDR2 from the germline V gene are SGHAT and FQNNGV. The CDR3 runs 16 residues. CDR3 in DNA: TGTACCAGCAGCTACTCTTCGACTAGCTGGAGGGGAGGCGAGTTCTTC. Its translation: CTSSYSSTSWRGGEFF.

The rearrangement links TRBV20-1 to TRBJ1-5; no definite D call. Trimming shortened V by 4 bases and J by 0 bases, and 13 bases separated the two germline ends. The germline CDR1 and CDR2 sequences are DFQATT and SNEGSKA (reference sequence). The CDR3 covers 15 residues. In DNA form, the CDR3 reads TGCAGTGCTATCCGGGCCTCTAATAGCAATCAGCCCCAGCATTTT. Protein: CSAIRASNSNQPQHF.

This clonotype was seen many times. The gene calls are TRBV10-2 and TRBJ2-1, with 7 bases fitting TRBD2. The CDR3 spans 18 residues. Germline CDR1 is WSHSY and CDR2 is SAAADI. After removal of 4 bases from V and 0 bases from J, the junction contained 12 bases not matched to a gene. The CDR3 is CASSVLASRRSSYNEQFF. DNA for the CDR3: TGCGCCAGCAGTGTACTAGCGTCTCGACGGAGCTCCTACAATGAGCAGTTCTTC.

The chain has TRBV2 and TRBJ1-2; no definite D call. Germline V gives CDR1 SNHLY, CDR2 FYNNEI. The CDR3 runs 13 residues. Trimming removed 7 bases at V and 8 bases at J, with 17 bases between. The DNA of the CDR3 is TGTGCCAGCAACGCAATCGGTGTGGGAGGCTACACCTTC. As protein: CASNAIGVGGYTF.

A word on this clonotype: The germline gene is not matched at one end of the junction; a read error may be the cause. V is TRBV12-3 or TRBV12-4 and J is TRBJ2-2; TRBD2 aligns across 7 bases. The CDR3 sequence is 14 residues long. The CDR3 coding sequence is TGTGCCAATAGGCTAGCGGAGAACACCGGGGAGTTGTTTTTT. This codes for CANRLAENTGELFF.

A word on this clonotype: The CDR3 ends on some other residue instead of the conserved phenylalanine or tryptophan, so this is likely a read error. The chain has TRBV29-1 and TRBJ2-1; D call uncertain. Germline V gene sequence: CDR1 SQVTM, CDR2 ANQGSEA. The CDR3 is made up of 11 amino acids. Trimming left V 6 bases short and J 7 bases short, with 10 bases between. The CDR3 here is CSVGKRNEQFC. CDR3 DNA: TGCAGCGTCGGTAAGAGGAATGAGCAGTTCTGC.

The chain couples TRBV6-1 to TRBJ2-3; 9 bases match TRBD2. The germline CDR1 and CDR2 sequences are MNHNS and SASEGT. This CDR3 comprises 16 residues. The V segment lost 4 bases and the J segment 5 bases; nucleotides outside the gene matches: 10. CDR3 DNA: TGTGCCAGCAGTGCCCTTAGCGGGAGAAGGGGAGATACGCAGTATTTT. Translation gives CASSALSGRRGDTQYF.

With regard to this clonotype: The CDR3 does not end in the conserved phenylalanine or tryptophan, so this is likely a read error. This chain uses TRBV29-1 with TRBJ1-2; D might be TRBD1 (5 bases). This CDR3 contains 14 residues. Deletions cut 5 bases from V and 4 bases from J, with 17 bases between. CDR1 and CDR2 (germline): SQVTM, ANQGSEA. The CDR3 protein is CSVNAKGTGYGYTL. DNA of the CDR3: TGCAGCGTTAATGCGAAGGGGACGGGCTATGGCTACACCTTA.

As concerns this clonotype: A read error may explain this, as a much larger clone is one base away. This chain connects TRBV28 to TRBJ2-1, with D possibly TRBD1 on 5 matching bases. In germline, CDR1 is MDHEN, CDR2 SYDVKM. The CDR3 has 15 amino acids. CDR3 residues: CASTGRNTPYNEQLF. Here the CDR3 DNA reads TGTGCCAGCACAGGGCGGAATACCCCCTACAATGAGCAGCTCTTC.

A word on this clonotype: Possible read error: a much larger clone is one base away. V and J are TRBV15 and TRBJ1-5; D is uncertain. Germline assignment: CDR1 LNHNV and CDR2 YYDKDF (reference sequence). The CDR3 sequence is 18 residues long. Trimming removed 8 bases from V and 0 bases from J, with 23 bases in between. The CDR3 region is CATASRETATYSNQPQHF. The DNA of the CDR3 is TGTGCCACCGCATCTAGAGAGACCGCGACGTATAGCAATCAGCCCCAGCATTTT.

With regard to this clonotype: This clone may be a read error of a much larger clone one base away. The chain's CDR3 is CASSFGGALAKNFQYF. In DNA form, the CDR3 reads TGTGCCAGCAGTTTTGGGGGAGCCTTAGCCAAAAACTTTCAGTACTTC. The chain combines TRBV28 with TRBJ2-4; D is perhaps TRBD1 or TRBD2 (5 bases each). The CDR3 spans 16 residues. Per the germline V gene, CDR1 is MDHEN and CDR2 is SYDVKM.

The chain couples TRBV5-4 to TRBJ2-1; 7 bases fit TRBD2. The CDR3 runs to 17 residues. Germline CDR1 reads SGHNT; CDR2 reads YYREEE (reference sequence). J gave up 3 bases and V 4 bases, and 13 bases lay outside the gene matches. DNA of the CDR3: TGTGCCAGCAGCCCCGAAGCGGGAACAAGATACTACAATGAGCAGTTCTTC. Protein product: CASSPEAGTRYYNEQFF.

Concerning this clonotype: Compared with germline, one end of the junction differs, possibly owing to a read error. The DNA of the CDR3 is TGTGCCAGCAGTCAAGACCGACAGGACACCGGGGGGCTGTTTTTT. It is translated as CASSQDRQDTGGLFF. The J gene is TRBJ2-2, the V gene TRBV4-2, with D possibly called TRBD1 or TRBD2 (6 bases each). The V gene's germline CDR1 is LGHNA and CDR2 YNFKEQ. The CDR3 covers 15 residues.

As concerns this clonotype: This likely comes from a read error, as the CDR3 has no conserved phenylalanine or tryptophan at its end. The chain is built from TRBV12-3 or TRBV12-4 and TRBJ2-1; D unclear. The CDR3 has 14 residues. For the CDR3, the DNA is TGCGCCAGCAGTTTACCCGGTCACTACAATGAGCAGTTCCTC. Translated, it gives CASSLPGHYNEQFL.